These 8 T cell receptor beta chains originate from one sample sequenced in a study of identical twins. MiXCR, run by TCRdb on the 5' RACE reads, gives a single entry per CDR3 protein. This table has approximately 500,000 distinct CDR3 sequences, approximately 24% appearing once. The same sample was also used in a study of T cells expressing NK-cell markers.

The sample was CD4+ T cells sorted from blood. These receptors originate from a woman between 18 and 29 years old in good health.

The chain combines TRBV29-1 with TRBJ2-5; D unclear. Germline V gene lookup returns CDR1 SQVTM and CDR2 ANQGSEA. Trimming stripped 5 bases from V and 7 bases from J, with 17 bases between. This CDR3 has 13 amino acids. CDR3 nucleotide sequence: TGCAGCGTTAAAACCCCAGGCATGGGGACCCAGTACTTC. This encodes CSVKTPGMGTQYF.

The V call is TRBV20-1, the J call TRBJ2-3; 10 nucleotides match TRBD1. The CDR3 consists of 17 residues. With 5 bases clipped from V and 1 base from J, the junction kept 12 bases outside the gene matches. In germline, CDR1 is DFQATT, CDR2 SNEGSKA (reference sequence). The CDR3 reads CSALGTGVYWRTDTQYF. For the CDR3, the DNA is TGCAGTGCTCTTGGGACAGGGGTATACTGGCGCACAGATACGCAGTATTTT.

This clonotype has a count of ten or more. The chain combines TRBV6-4 with TRBJ1-5; D uncertain. CDR1 MRHNA and CDR2 SNTAGT come from the germline V gene. The CDR3 spans 13 residues. Between the trimmed V and J ends, which lost 3 bases and 6 bases, there was a span of 9 bases. This CDR3 reads CASSEASGQPQHF. The CDR3, as DNA: TGTGCCAGCAGTGAGGCATCAGGTCAGCCCCAGCATTTT.

This clonotype came up many times. The V and J genes are TRBV12-3 or TRBV12-4 and TRBJ1-1, with D perhaps TRBD1 (6 bases). This CDR3 is 14 amino acids long. V lost 5 bases and J 2 bases, leaving 12 bases between the germline ends. The CDR3 sequence: CASSPTGRNTEAFF. DNA of the CDR3: TGTGCCAGCAGTCCTACAGGGAGAAACACTGAAGCTTTCTTT.

This clonotype has a handful of counts. The rearrangement uses TRBV20-1 and TRBJ1-1, with D hard to call. The CDR3 has 12 residues. Trimming removed 7 bases from V and 4 bases from J, with 13 bases in between. Per germline, CDR1 DFQATT and CDR2 SNEGSKA (reference sequence). Written as DNA, the CDR3 is TGCAGTGTAAATCCGCGAGGCACTGAAGCTTTCTTT. This sequence encodes CSVNPRGTEAFF.

CDR3 DNA sequence: TGTGCCAGCACTCGGGCCTTAAGTTCACCCCTCCACTTT. This codes for CASTRALSSPLHF. The rearrangement uses TRBV6-1 and TRBJ1-6; D gene uncertain. V shed 7 bases and J shed 9 bases, with 13 bases lying between them. Germline CDR1 reads MNHNS; CDR2 reads SASEGT. This CDR3 is 13 amino acids long.

This clonotype appeared a few times. This rearrangement joins TRBV5-1 to TRBJ2-7, with TRBD2 matching over 9 bases. The CDR3 length is 14 residues. CDR1 and CDR2 (germline): SGHRS, YFSETQ. Losses at the gene ends were 5 bases for V and 5 bases for J; bases not matched to a gene: 8. The CDR3 DNA is TGCGCCAGCAGGCTAGCGGGGCCCGGCGACGAGCAGTACTTC. Protein: CASRLAGPGDEQYF. Full variable domain (outside the CDR3, taken from reference TRBV5-1 and TRBJ2-7): KAGVTQTPRYLIKTRGQQVTLSCSPISGHRSVSWYQQTPGQGLQFLFEYFSETQRNKGNFPGRFSGRQFSNSRSEMNVSTLELGDSALYLCASRLAGPGDEQYFGPGTRLTVT.

The chain links TRBV11-2 to TRBJ2-3, with TRBD2 as a possible D gene (5 bases). Trimming removed 1 base at V and 8 bases at J, with 10 bases between. Germline assignment: CDR1 SGHAT and CDR2 FQNNGV. This CDR3 is 13 amino acids long. The DNA for the CDR3 is TGTGCCAGCAGCTTAGGCGAGGGAAGTACGCAGTATTTT. It encodes CASSLGEGSTQYF.